One sample yielded the 13 T cell receptor beta chains listed below, sequenced in a study of preoperative IRX-2 immunotherapy in early breast cancer. TCRdb's copy holds only in-frame clones and misses some; the assay was immunoSEQ multiplex PCR. Of tens of thousands of clones detected, 90% to 95% appear once; the ten largest clones hold nearly 6.5%. Noted treatment: preoperative locoregional IRX-2 cytokine immunotherapy. The biological material was taken from a patient treated with IRX-2 immunotherapy. All receptors come from a human donor with breast cancer.

V and J are TRBV6-1 and TRBJ2-3; TRBD2 agrees at 11 bases. With V trimmed by 6 bases and J by 2 bases, 4 bases remained unmatched. Germline lookup yields CDR1 MNHNS and CDR2 SASEGT. This CDR3 contains 15 residues. CDR3 amino acids: CASRGTSGHTDTQYF. CDR3 bases: TGTGCCAGCAGGGGGACTAGCGGACACACAGATACGCAGTATTTT.

The J gene is TRBJ2-7, the V gene TRBV10-1, with D possibly matching TRBD2 (6 bases). Germline CDR1 is WNHNN and CDR2 is SYGVQD (reference sequence). The CDR3 has 16 residues. Deletions cut 6 bases from V and 0 bases from J, with 18 bases between. CDR3 in amino acids: CASREGETRFSYEQYF. DNA for the CDR3: TGCGCCAGCAGGGAAGGGGAGACTAGATTCTCCTACGAGCAGTACTTC.

The chain couples TRBV28 to TRBJ2-2; no reliable D call. Germline lookup yields CDR1 MDHEN and CDR2 SYDVKM. The V gene lost 3 bases and the J gene lost 10 bases, with 12 bases spanning the gap. This CDR3 comprises 13 residues. The CDR3, as DNA: TGTGCCAGCAGTTTCCTTGGACGCATGGAGCTGTTTTTT. Amino acids: CASSFLGRMELFF.

The chain's CDR3 is CASVPASGTGELFF. As DNA, the CDR3 is TGTGCCAGCGTTCCGGCTAGCGGGACCGGGGAGCTGTTTTTT. The chain carries TRBV6-1 and TRBJ2-2; 8 nucleotides line up with TRBD2. In germline, CDR1 is MNHNS, CDR2 SASEGT. J lost 5 bases, V lost 8 bases, and 7 bases had no gene match. The CDR3 consists of 14 residues.

There are a few counts of this clone. This chain connects TRBV4-3 to TRBJ1-1; D call uncertain. V was pared by 4 bases and J by 7 bases, with 16 bases between. CDR1 LGHNA and CDR2 YSLEER come from the germline V gene. The CDR3 covers 14 residues. CDR3: CASSLHSGSYEAFF. Here the CDR3 DNA reads TGCGCCAGCAGCCTCCACTCGGGCAGCTATGAAGCTTTCTTT.

The chain joins TRBV7-5 to TRBJ1-1; the table names TRBD1, a call not compared with the DNA. TRBV7-5 is tagged as a pseudogene. The CDR3 consists of 14 residues. The CDR3 DNA is TGTGTCAGAAGCTTAGACCCCAGGGACACTGAAGCTTTCTTT. The encoded protein is CVRSLDPRDTEAFF.

This sequence joins TRBV7-2 and TRBJ1-2; a weak D match, TRBD1 (5 bases). Germline CDR1 and CDR2: SGHTA and FQGNSA. The CDR3 consists of 13 residues. V was cut by 1 base and J by 4 bases, with 7 bases left in between. CDR3 loop: CASSLGQFYGYTF. The CDR3 bases are TGTGCCAGCAGCTTAGGACAGTTCTATGGCTACACCTTC.

This rearrangement joins TRBV9 to TRBJ2-1; D gene unclear. The V end lost 0 bases, the J end lost 11 bases, and 12 bases lay between the germline ends. CDR1 is SGDLS and CDR2 is YYNGEE in the germline V gene. This CDR3 has 13 amino acids. CDR3 in DNA: TGTGCCAGCAGCGTAGCTGACGAGTTGAAGCAGTTCTTC. Translated: CASSVADELKQFF.

This chain connects TRBV10-3 to TRBJ2-7; 10 positions agree with TRBD2. The junction had 11 bases not matched to a gene; V was cut back by 1 base and J by 2 bases. The CDR3 extends over 18 amino acids. The V gene's germline CDR1 is ENHRY and CDR2 SYGVKD. The CDR3 sequence is CAISEFQPGLARTYEQYF. The CDR3 nucleotides read TGTGCCATCAGTGAGTTCCAGCCGGGACTAGCGCGCACCTACGAGCAGTACTTC.

The V and J genes are TRBV28 and TRBJ1-1; the D is unclear. V was pared by 4 bases and J by 1 base, with 7 bases between. Germline loops: CDR1 MDHEN, CDR2 SYDVKM. This CDR3 contains 13 residues. In DNA form, the CDR3 reads TGTGCCAGCAGTTATTTCACGAACACTGAAGCTTTCTTT. This translates into CASSYFTNTEAFF.

The gene calls are TRBV9 and TRBJ2-1; D perhaps matches TRBD1 (6 bases). V was pared by 0 bases and J by 8 bases, with 15 bases between. In germline, CDR1 is SGDLS, CDR2 YYNGEE. There are 15 residues in the CDR3. CDR3 in amino acids: CASSVVFTGRDEQFF. The CDR3, as DNA: TGTGCCAGCAGCGTAGTATTTACAGGGCGCGATGAGCAGTTCTTC.

The chain couples TRBV18 to TRBJ1-4; possible D gene TRBD1, 5 bases. The CDR3 has 15 amino acids. Trimming removed 4 bases from V and 5 bases from J, with 14 bases in between. In germline, CDR1 is KGHSH, CDR2 LQKENI. The CDR3 bases are TGTGCCAGCTCACTCACGGACATGGGCAATGAAAAACTGTTTTTT. Translation: CASSLTDMGNEKLFF.

The chain links TRBV4-3 to TRBJ2-7; the match to TRBD2 covers 7 bases. The CDR3 consists of 16 residues. V gave up 0 bases and J gave up 1 base; unmatched junction bases: 6. CDR1 is LGHNA, CDR2 YSLEER, per germline. The CDR3 spells CASSQDPAGASYEQYF. In nucleotides, the CDR3 is TGCGCCAGCAGCCAAGATCCGGCGGGAGCATCCTACGAGCAGTACTTC.